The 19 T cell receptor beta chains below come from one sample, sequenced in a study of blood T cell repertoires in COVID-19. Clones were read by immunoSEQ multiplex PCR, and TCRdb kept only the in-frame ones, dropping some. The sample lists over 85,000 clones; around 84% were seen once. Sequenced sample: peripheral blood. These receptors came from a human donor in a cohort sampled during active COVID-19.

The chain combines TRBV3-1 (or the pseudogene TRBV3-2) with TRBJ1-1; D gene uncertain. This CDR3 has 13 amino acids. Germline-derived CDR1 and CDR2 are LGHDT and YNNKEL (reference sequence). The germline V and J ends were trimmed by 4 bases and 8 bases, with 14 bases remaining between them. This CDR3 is CASSRLSSGEAFF. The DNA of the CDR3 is TGTGCCAGCAGCCGCCTATCTTCGGGGGAAGCTTTCTTT.

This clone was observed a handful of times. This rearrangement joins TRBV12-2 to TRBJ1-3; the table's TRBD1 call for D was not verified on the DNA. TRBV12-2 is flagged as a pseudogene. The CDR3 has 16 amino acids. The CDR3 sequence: CASRRPQGANGNTIYF. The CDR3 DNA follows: TGTGCAAGTCGCAGGCCACAGGGGGCTAACGGAAACACCATATATTTT.

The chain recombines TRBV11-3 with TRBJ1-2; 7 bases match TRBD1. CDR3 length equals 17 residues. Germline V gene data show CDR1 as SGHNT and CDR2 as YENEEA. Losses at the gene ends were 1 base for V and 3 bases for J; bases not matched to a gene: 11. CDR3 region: CASSLASGPGGYYGYTF. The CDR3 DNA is TGTGCCAGCAGCTTAGCTTCCGGGCCAGGGGGATACTATGGCTACACCTTC. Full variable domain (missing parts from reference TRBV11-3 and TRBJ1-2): EAGVVQSPRYKIIEKKQPVAFWCNPISGHNTLYWYLQNLGQGPELLIRYENEEAVDDSQLPKDRFSAERLKGVDSTLKIQPAELGDSAVYLCASSLASGPGGYYGYTFGSGTRLTVV.

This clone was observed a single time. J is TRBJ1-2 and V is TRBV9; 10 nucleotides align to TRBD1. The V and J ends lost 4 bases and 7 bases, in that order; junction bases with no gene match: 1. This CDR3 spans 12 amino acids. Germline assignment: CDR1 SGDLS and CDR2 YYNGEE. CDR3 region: CASSRTGGGYTF. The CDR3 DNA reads TGTGCCAGCAGCCGGACAGGGGGTGGCTACACCTTC.

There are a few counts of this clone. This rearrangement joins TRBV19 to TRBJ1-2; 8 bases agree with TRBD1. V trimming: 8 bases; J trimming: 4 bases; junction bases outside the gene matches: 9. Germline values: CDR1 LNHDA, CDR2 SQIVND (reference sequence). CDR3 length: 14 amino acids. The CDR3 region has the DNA TGTGCCAGTTCCCCGGGACAGGACTCCTATGGCTACACCTTC. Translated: CASSPGQDSYGYTF.

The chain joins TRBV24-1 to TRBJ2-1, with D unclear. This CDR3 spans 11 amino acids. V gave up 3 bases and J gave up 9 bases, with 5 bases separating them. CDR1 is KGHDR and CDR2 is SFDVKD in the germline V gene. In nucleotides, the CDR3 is TGTGCCACCAGTGATGGCATTGAGCAGTTCTTC. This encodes CATSDGIEQFF.

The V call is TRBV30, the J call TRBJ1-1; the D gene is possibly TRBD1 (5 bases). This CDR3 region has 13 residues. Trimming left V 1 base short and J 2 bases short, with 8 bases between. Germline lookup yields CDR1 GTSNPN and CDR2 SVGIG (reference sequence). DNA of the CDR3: TGTGCCTGGAGTGCCCAGGGTAACACTGAAGCTTTCTTT. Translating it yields CAWSAQGNTEAFF.

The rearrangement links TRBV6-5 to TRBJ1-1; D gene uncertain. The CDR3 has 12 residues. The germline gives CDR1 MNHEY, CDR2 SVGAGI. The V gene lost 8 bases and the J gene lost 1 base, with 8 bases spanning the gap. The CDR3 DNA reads TGTGCCAGCGGAAACAGGAACACTGAAGCTTTCTTT. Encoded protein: CASGNRNTEAFF.

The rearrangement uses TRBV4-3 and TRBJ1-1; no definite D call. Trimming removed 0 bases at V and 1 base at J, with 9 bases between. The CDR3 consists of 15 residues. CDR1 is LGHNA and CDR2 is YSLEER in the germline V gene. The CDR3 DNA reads TGCGCCAGCAGCCAAGATTTTTACACGAACACTGAAGCTTTCTTT. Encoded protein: CASSQDFYTNTEAFF.

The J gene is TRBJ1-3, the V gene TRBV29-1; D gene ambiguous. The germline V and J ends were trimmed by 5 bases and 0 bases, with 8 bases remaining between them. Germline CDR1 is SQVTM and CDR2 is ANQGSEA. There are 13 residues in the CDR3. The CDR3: CSVIRSSGNTIYF. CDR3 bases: TGCAGCGTTATCCGGAGCTCTGGAAACACCATATATTTT. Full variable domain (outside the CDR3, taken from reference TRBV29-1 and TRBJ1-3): SAVISQKPSRDICQRGTSLTIQCQVDSQVTMMFWYRQQPGQSLTLIATANQGSEATYESGFVIDKFPISRPNLTFSTLTVSNMSPEDSSIYLCSVIRSSGNTIYFGEGSWLTVV.

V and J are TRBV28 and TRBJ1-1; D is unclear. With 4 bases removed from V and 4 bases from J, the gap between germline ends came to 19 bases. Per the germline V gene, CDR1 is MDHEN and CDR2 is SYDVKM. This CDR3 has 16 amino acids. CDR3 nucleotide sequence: TGTGCCAGCAGTTCCCCGACTGGCCAGATGGGCACTGAAGCTTTCTTT. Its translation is CASSSPTGQMGTEAFF.

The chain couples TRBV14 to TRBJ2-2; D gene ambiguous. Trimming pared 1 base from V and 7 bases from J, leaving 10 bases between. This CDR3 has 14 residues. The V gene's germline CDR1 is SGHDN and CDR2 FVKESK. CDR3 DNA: TGTGCCAGCAGCCAAGTGTACGCCGGCGGGGAGCTGTTTTTT. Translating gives CASSQVYAGGELFF.

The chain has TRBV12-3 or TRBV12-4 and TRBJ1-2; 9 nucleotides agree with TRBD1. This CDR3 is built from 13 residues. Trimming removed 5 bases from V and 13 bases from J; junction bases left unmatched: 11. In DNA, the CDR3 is TGTGCCAGCAGTCCCCAGACAGGGGGACCTAGCACCTTC. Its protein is CASSPQTGGPSTF.

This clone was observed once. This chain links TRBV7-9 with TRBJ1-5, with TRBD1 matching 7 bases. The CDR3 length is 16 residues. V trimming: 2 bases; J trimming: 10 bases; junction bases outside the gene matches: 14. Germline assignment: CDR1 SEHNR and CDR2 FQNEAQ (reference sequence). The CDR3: CASSLSAGTELRPQHF. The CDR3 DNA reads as TGTGCCAGCAGCTTATCCGCCGGGACAGAGCTACGACCCCAGCATTTT. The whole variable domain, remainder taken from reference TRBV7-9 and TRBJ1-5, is DTGVSQNPRHKITKRGQNVTFRCDPISEHNRLYWYRQTLGQGPEFLTYFQNEAQLEKSRLLSDRFSAERPKGSFSTLEIQRTEQGDSAMYLCASSLSAGTELRPQHFGDGTRLSIL.

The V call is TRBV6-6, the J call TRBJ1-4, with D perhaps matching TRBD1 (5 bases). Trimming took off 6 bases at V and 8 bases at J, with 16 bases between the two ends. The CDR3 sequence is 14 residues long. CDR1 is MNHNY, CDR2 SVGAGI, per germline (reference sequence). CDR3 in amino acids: CASRQSLGREKLFF. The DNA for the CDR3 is TGTGCCAGCAGGCAGTCACTGGGGCGAGAAAAACTGTTTTTT.

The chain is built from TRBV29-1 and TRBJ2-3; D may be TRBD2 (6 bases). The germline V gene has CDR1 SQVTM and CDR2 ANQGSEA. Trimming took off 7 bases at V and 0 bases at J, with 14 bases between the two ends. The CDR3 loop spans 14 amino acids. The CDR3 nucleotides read TGCAGCGCTAGACGCGGGGCAAGCACAGATACGCAGTATTTT. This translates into CSARRGASTDTQYF.

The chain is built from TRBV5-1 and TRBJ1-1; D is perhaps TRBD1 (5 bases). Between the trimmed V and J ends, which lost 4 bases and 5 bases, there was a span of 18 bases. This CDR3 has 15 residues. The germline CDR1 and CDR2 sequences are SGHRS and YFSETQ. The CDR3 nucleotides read TGCGCCAGCAGCCTCAGGGCGGGGGAATCAACTGAAGCTTTCTTT. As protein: CASSLRAGESTEAFF.

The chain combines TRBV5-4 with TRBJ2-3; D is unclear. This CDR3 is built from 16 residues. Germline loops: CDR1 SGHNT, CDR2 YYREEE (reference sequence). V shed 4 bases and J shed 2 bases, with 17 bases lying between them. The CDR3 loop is CASSRAQMRSTDTQYF. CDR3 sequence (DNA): TGTGCCAGCAGCCGCGCCCAGATGAGGTCCACAGATACGCAGTATTTT. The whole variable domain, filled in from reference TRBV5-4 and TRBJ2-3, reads ETGVTQSPTHLIKTRGQQVTLRCSSQSGHNTVSWYQQALGQGPQFIFQYYREEENGRGNFPPRFSGLQFPNYSSELNVNALELDDSALYLCASSRAQMRSTDTQYFGPGTRLTVL.

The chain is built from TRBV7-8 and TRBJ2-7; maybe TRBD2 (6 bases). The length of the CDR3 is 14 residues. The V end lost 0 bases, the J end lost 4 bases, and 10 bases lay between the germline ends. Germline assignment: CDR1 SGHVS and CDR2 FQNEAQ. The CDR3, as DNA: TGTGCCAGCAGCTTAGCGCCCCTAGCGTACGAGCAGTACTTC. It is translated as CASSLAPLAYEQYF. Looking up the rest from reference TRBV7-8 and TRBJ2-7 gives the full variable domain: GAGVSQSPRYKVAKRGQDVALRCDPISGHVSLFWYQQALGQGPEFLTYFQNEAQLDKSGLPSDRFFAERPEGSVSTLKIQRTQQEDSAVYLCASSLAPLAYEQYFGPGTRLTVT.